This T cell receptor beta chain is drawn from a study of T cells after posttransplantation cyclophosphamide. Produced via immunoSEQ multiplex PCR; TCRdb's table is partial and in-frame only. The table has more than 8,000 clones, roughly 90% seen once. This clone showed up just a few times. The antigen remains undetermined. The study, taken as a whole, reports: Donor CD8+ memory clones often dominated recipient blood repertoires at later times.

This CDR3 contains 19 residues. Sampled 1 year posttransplant, controls received myeloablative marrow transplants, methotrexate and a calcineurin inhibitor. J is TRBJ2-2 and V is TRBV21-1; the table assigns TRBD1, which was not confirmed against the DNA. TRBV21-1 is shown as a pseudogene. The TCR comes from a male patient in his fifties or sixties who received an allogeneic stem cell transplant from an unrelated donor, was CMV-positive, and had chronic GVHD only. The graft donor may be the source of some T cells. The sequenced sample was PBMCs, obtained 430 to 450 days after allogeneic stem cell transplant with calcineurin inhibitor and methotrexate. CDR3 DNA: TGTGCCAGCAGCAAACTCCTCCGGGACAGGGATTCTGGCACCGGGGAGCTGTTTTTT. This codes for CASSKLLRDRDSGTGELFF.